This T cell receptor (beta chain) comes out of a study of T-cell reconstitution after alpha-beta-depleted transplantation in children. Whole-study findings and limits: It was newly produced T cells that mostly accounted for T-cell counts and diversity one year after transplant.

This clonotype has just a few counts. The antigen is undetermined. Using unique molecular identifiers, the investigators prepared the TCRbeta library. Via MiXCR, TCRdb re-called the PCR reads, giving one row per CDR3 protein. The sample lists approximately 650,000 distinct CDR3 sequences, about 12% occurring once. Trimming left V 6 bases short and J 1 base short, with 14 bases between. CDR1 is DFQATT, CDR2 SNEGSKA, per germline (reference sequence). The CDR3 has 14 amino acids. The chain recombines TRBV20-1 with TRBJ2-3; weak D call: TRBD2 (5 bases). The sequencing used PBMCs, collected before TCRalphabeta/CD19-depleted stem cell transplant. The sequence came from a girl under 10 years old with congenital amegakaryocytic thrombocytopenia, due to receive a stem cell transplant. CDR3 amino acids: CSATSGARTDTQYF. CDR3 coding DNA: TGCAGTGCCACAAGCGGAGCTCGCACAGATACGCAGTATTTT.